This TCR beta chain was identified during a study of cytomegalovirus exposure and HLA in healthy donors. This CDR3 spans 17 amino acids. Germline CDR1 reads ENHRY; CDR2 reads SYGVKD. The junction had 9 bases not matched to a gene; V was cut back by 3 bases and J by 4 bases. General observations from the study: Cytomegalovirus-associated TCR beta chains were listed, numbering approximately 150. The TCR clusters that emerged in the first cohort tended, a later analysis found, to co-occur in the approximately 110 validation repertoires.

About this clone: Its antigen is unidentified.

The protocol was immunoSEQ multiplex PCR, while the TCRdb copy is restricted to in-frame clones and leaves out a portion. In the table there are around 160,000 clones, 85% of which are singletons. The specimen sequenced was PBMCs. The chain joins TRBV10-3 to TRBJ2-3, with 11 bases that match TRBD2. This clonotype originated in a man aged 30-40 years in good health and CMV-seropositive. The CDR3 loop reads CAISDVKGTSGADTQYF. CDR3 coding DNA: TGTGCCATCAGTGACGTCAAAGGGACTAGCGGTGCAGATACGCAGTATTTT.